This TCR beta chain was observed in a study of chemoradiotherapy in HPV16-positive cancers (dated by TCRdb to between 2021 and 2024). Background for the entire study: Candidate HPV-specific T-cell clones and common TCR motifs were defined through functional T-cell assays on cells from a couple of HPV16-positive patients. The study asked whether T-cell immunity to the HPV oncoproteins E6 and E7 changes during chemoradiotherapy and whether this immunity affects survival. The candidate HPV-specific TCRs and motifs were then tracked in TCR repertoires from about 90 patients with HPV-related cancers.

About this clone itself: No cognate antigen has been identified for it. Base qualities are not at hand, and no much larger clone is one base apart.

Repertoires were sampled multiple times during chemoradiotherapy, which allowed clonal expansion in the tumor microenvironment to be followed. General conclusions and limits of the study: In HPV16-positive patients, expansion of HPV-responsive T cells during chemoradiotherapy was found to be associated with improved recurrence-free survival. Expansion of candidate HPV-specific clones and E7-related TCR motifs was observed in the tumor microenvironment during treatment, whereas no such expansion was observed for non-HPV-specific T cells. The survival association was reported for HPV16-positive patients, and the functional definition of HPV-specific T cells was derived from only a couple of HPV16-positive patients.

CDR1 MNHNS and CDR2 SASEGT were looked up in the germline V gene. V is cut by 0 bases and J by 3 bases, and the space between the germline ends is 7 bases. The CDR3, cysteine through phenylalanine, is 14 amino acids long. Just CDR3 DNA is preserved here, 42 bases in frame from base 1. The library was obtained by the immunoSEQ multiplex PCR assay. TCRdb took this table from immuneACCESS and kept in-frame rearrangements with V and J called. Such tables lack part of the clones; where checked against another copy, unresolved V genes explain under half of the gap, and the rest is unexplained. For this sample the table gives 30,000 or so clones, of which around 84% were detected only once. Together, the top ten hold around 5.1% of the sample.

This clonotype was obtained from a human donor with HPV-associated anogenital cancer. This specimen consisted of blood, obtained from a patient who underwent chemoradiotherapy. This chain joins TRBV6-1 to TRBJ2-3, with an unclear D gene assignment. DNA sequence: TGTGCCAGCAGTGAAGCGTTTCTAACAGATACGCAGTATTTT. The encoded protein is CASSEAFLTDTQYF.